These 25 T cell receptor beta chains share one sample of origin, sequenced in a study of blood T cells in healthy people across ages. The use of a sample-barcoded 5' primer and a J-beta primer mix characterized a second PCR of about 7 to 12 cycles. TCRdb re-called the 5' RACE reads through MiXCR, storing one row per CDR3 protein. The profile shows about 730,000 distinct CDR3 sequences, about 40% of them singletons. Sequencing input: blood. The receptor set was obtained from a woman aged 60 to 75 in good health.

This chain connects TRBV7-2 to TRBJ2-1, with 7 bases matching TRBD2. V was pared by 5 bases and J by 8 bases, with 12 bases of the junction left unmatched. In germline, CDR1 is SGHTA, CDR2 FQGNSA. The CDR3 has 15 amino acids. The chain's CDR3 is CASSLVWGGEDEQFF. In DNA, the CDR3 is TGTGCCAGCAGCCTGGTTTGGGGAGGGGAAGATGAGCAGTTCTTC.

The V and J genes are TRBV5-8 and TRBJ1-2, with TRBD1 matching 7 bases. Trimming at V came to 4 bases and at J to 3 bases, leaving 6 bases not matched to a gene. Looked up from germline, CDR1 is SGHTS and CDR2 is YDEGEE. The CDR3 loop spans 14 amino acids. In DNA, the CDR3 is TGTGCCAGCAGCGTGAGGGGGCCCTACTATGGCTACACCTTC. Translating gives CASSVRGPYYGYTF.

This clonotype occurred a few times. V is TRBV7-2 and J is TRBJ2-7; 8 bases are a match to TRBD1. The CDR3 consists of 14 residues. CDR1 is SGHTA, CDR2 FQGNSA, per germline. V gave up 5 bases and J gave up 4 bases; unmatched junction bases: 7. The CDR3 spells CASSHRTGKYEQYF. CDR3 nucleotide sequence: TGTGCCAGCAGCCACCGGACAGGGAAGTACGAGCAGTACTTC. The entire variable domain, with the rest obtained from reference TRBV7-2 and TRBJ2-7, is as follows: GAGVSQSPSNKVTEKGKDVELRCDPISGHTALYWYRQSLGQGLEFLIYFQGNSAPDKSGLPSDRFSAERTGGSVSTLTIQRTQQEDSAVYLCASSHRTGKYEQYFGPGTRLTVT.

The rearrangement joins TRBV5-1 to TRBJ1-2; 10 bases are shared with TRBD1. This CDR3 is built from 16 residues. V gave up 1 base and J gave up 4 bases; unmatched junction bases: 7. From germline, CDR1 is SGHRS and CDR2 YFSETQ. CDR3 sequence reads: CASSLYGQGVGYGYTF. The CDR3 bases are TGCGCCAGCAGCTTGTATGGACAGGGGGTTGGCTATGGCTACACCTTC.

In this sample, this clonotype turned up once. The chain employs TRBV27 and TRBJ2-1; D gene unclear. This CDR3 spans 20 amino acids. Looked up from germline, CDR1 is MNHEY and CDR2 is SMNVEV (reference sequence). Trimming left V 2 bases short and J 3 bases short, with 26 bases between. In nucleotides, the CDR3 is TGTGCCAGCAGTTTACCCCACCATTCTTTCGAGACTCCGGTCTACAATGAGCAGTTCTTC. Amino acids: CASSLPHHSFETPVYNEQFF.

The V gene is TRBV6-1, the J gene TRBJ2-1, with 7 bases fitting TRBD2. V trimming: 9 bases; J trimming: 8 bases; junction bases outside the gene matches: 10. CDR1 is MNHNS, CDR2 SASEGT, per germline. This CDR3 has 13 amino acids. The DNA of the CDR3 is TGTGCCAGTCAGCGCGGGGGTAGCGATGAGCAGTTCTTC. It specifies CASQRGGSDEQFF.

This chain joins TRBV4-2 and TRBJ2-1; perhaps D is TRBD1 or TRBD2 (5 bases each). Per the germline V gene, CDR1 is LGHNA and CDR2 is YNFKEQ. V was pared by 0 bases and J by 7 bases, with 13 bases between. The CDR3 loop spans 15 amino acids. The CDR3 region is CASSQERGTFNEQFF. For the CDR3, the DNA is TGTGCCAGCAGCCAAGAAAGAGGGACGTTTAATGAGCAGTTCTTC.

This clonotype was counted between two and nine times. This sequence joins TRBV12-3 or TRBV12-4 and TRBJ2-5; weak D call: TRBD1 (5 bases). This CDR3 comprises 13 residues. V shed 4 bases and J shed 9 bases, with 15 bases lying between them. The DNA of the CDR3 is TGTGCCAGCAGTTACGACGGAGTAGGGGCCCAGTACTTC. Translation gives CASSYDGVGAQYF.

This clonotype was detected only a few times. The chain joins TRBV20-1 to TRBJ1-2; D gene ambiguous. Germline V CDR1 and CDR2: DFQATT, SNEGSKA (reference sequence). The CDR3 runs to 12 residues. The V and J ends lost 0 bases and 3 bases respectively, with 5 bases between them. This CDR3 is CSARDLDYGYTF. CDR3 coding DNA: TGCAGTGCTAGAGATTTAGACTATGGCTACACCTTC.

This clonotype was counted a few times. V is TRBV7-8 and J is TRBJ1-6; TRBD1 agrees at 8 bases. The CDR3 has 15 amino acids. CDR1 SGHVS and CDR2 FQNEAQ come from the germline V gene. V shed 3 bases, J shed 10 bases, and the junction held 8 bases outside the gene matches. As DNA, the CDR3 is TGTGCCAGCAGCTTCACGGACAGGGTCGGATCACCCCTCCACTTT. This codes for CASSFTDRVGSPLHF.

The chain recombines TRBV3-1 with TRBJ2-1, with D possibly matching TRBD1 (5 bases). The CDR3 has 18 residues. With 1 base removed from V and 5 bases from J, the gap between germline ends came to 21 bases. Germline-derived CDR1 and CDR2 are LGHDT and YNNKEL (reference sequence). This CDR3 is CASSQGTVGRDVNNEQFF. CDR3 in DNA: TGTGCCAGCAGCCAAGGGACGGTAGGCAGGGATGTTAACAATGAGCAGTTCTTC.

CDR3 protein: CATSRGGGSTDTQYF. CDR3 coding DNA: TGTGCCACCAGCAGAGGCGGGGGTAGCACAGATACGCAGTATTTT. The rearrangement joins TRBV15 to TRBJ2-3; TRBD2 matches 7 bases. The CDR3 has 15 residues. Germline lookup yields CDR1 LNHNV and CDR2 YYDKDF (reference sequence). Trimming at V came to 1 base and at J to 0 bases, leaving 1 base not matched to a gene.

The V gene is TRBV7-3, the J gene TRBJ2-1, with D hard to call. V lost 5 bases and J 9 bases, leaving 14 bases between the germline ends. The CDR3 covers 13 residues. Per the germline V gene, CDR1 is SGHTA and CDR2 is FQGTGA. The CDR3 region has the DNA TGTGCCAGCAGCGCCGCTTTGCTTGCTGAGCAGTTCTTC. Its translation: CASSAALLAEQFF.

The V and J genes are TRBV30 and TRBJ1-1; D might be TRBD1 (6 bases). The V gene's germline CDR1 is GTSNPN and CDR2 SVGIG (reference sequence). The CDR3 loop spans 12 amino acids. Trimming removed 5 bases at V and 0 bases at J, with 7 bases between. Here the CDR3 DNA reads TGTGCCTGGGACAGGCTGAACACTGAAGCTTTCTTT. This sequence encodes CAWDRLNTEAFF.

The chain links TRBV21-1 to TRBJ2-7. TRBV21-1 is designated a pseudogene. CDR3 size: 13 residues. The CDR3: CASSHTDVYEQYF. The CDR3 region has the DNA TGTGCCAGCAGCCACACGGACGTCTACGAGCAGTACTTC.

The chain is built from TRBV9 and TRBJ1-5; D is unclear. Trimming took 3 bases from V and 1 from J, leaving 8 bases between them. The germline V gene has CDR1 SGDLS and CDR2 YYNGEE. The CDR3 is 14 residues long. CDR3 loop: CASSAEPSNQPQHF. The CDR3 DNA sequence: TGTGCCAGCAGCGCCGAACCAAGCAATCAGCCCCAGCATTTT. Supplemented by reference TRBV9 and TRBJ1-5, the full variable domain reads DSGVTQTPKHLITATGQRVTLRCSPRSGDLSVYWYQQSLDQGLQFLIQYYNGEERAKGNILERFSAQQFPDLHSELNLSSLELGDSALYFCASSAEPSNQPQHFGDGTRLSIL.

This clonotype came up a few times. The J gene is TRBJ2-3, the V gene TRBV29-1; D gene ambiguous. Germline lookup yields CDR1 SQVTM and CDR2 ANQGSEA. Trimming removed 5 bases at V and 4 bases at J, with 10 bases between. The CDR3 runs to 12 residues. This CDR3 is CSVWDPADTQYF. As DNA, the CDR3 is TGCAGCGTTTGGGATCCCGCAGATACGCAGTATTTT.

The chain's CDR3 is CASSPRREVVYEQYF. In nucleotides, the CDR3 is TGCGCCAGCAGCCCCCGGCGGGAGGTGGTCTACGAGCAGTACTTC. This chain uses TRBV4-3 with TRBJ2-7, with 8 bases fitting TRBD2. The V gene's germline CDR1 is LGHNA and CDR2 YSLEER. The CDR3 contains 15 residues. The trim removed 4 bases at V and 3 bases at J, leaving 8 bases unmatched.

The V gene is TRBV15, the J gene TRBJ2-7; TRBD2 aligns across 10 bases. CDR3 length equals 13 residues. The V gene end was trimmed by 5 bases and the J gene end by 2 bases; junction bases not matched to a gene: 0. In germline, CDR1 is LNHNV, CDR2 YYDKDF (reference sequence). The CDR3 nucleotides are TGTGCCACCAGCCTAGCGGGAGCCTACGAGCAGTACTTC. This codes for CATSLAGAYEQYF.

Ten or more counts support this clonotype. CDR3 coding DNA: TGTGCCAGCAGAGCTCGTGGCTCTGGGGCCAACGTCCTGACTTTC. Translated: CASRARGSGANVLTF. This sequence joins TRBV11-1 and TRBJ2-6; unclear D gene. The CDR3 runs to 15 residues. CDR1 and CDR2 from the germline V gene are SGHAT and FQDESV (reference sequence). Trimming stripped 6 bases from V and 0 bases from J, with 9 bases between.

J is TRBJ2-7 and V is TRBV29-1; 13 bases line up with TRBD2. The CDR3 runs to 19 residues. Trimming cost V 2 bases and J 7 bases; bases outside gene matches: 20. From germline, CDR1 is SQVTM and CDR2 ANQGSEA. The CDR3 sequence is CSVESEGGKGLAGVSEQYF. CDR3 coding DNA: TGCAGCGTTGAATCAGAAGGAGGGAAAGGACTAGCGGGAGTCTCTGAGCAGTACTTC.

The J gene is TRBJ1-2, the V gene TRBV6-5; 7 bases are shared with TRBD1. This CDR3 region has 11 residues. The J segment lost 7 bases and the V segment lost 5 bases, leaving 1 base of the junction unmatched. Germline lookup yields CDR1 MNHEY and CDR2 SVGAGI. The CDR3 sequence is CASSGTAGYTF. CDR3 nucleotide sequence: TGTGCCAGCAGTGGGACAGCTGGCTACACCTTC.

This clonotype was detected ten times or more. J is TRBJ1-2 and V is TRBV2; TRBD1 might be the D (5 bases). Germline CDR1 and CDR2: SNHLY and FYNNEI. V dropped 8 bases and J dropped 8 bases, with 18 bases sitting between them. CDR3 length: 13 residues. Here the CDR3 reads CASSQGELGGYTF. Written as DNA, the CDR3 is TGTGCCAGCTCTCAGGGAGAATTGGGAGGCTACACCTTC. The full variable domain, rest sourced from reference TRBV2 and TRBJ1-2, is EPEVTQTPSHQVTQMGQEVILRCVPISNHLYFYWYRQILGQKVEFLVSFYNNEISEKSEIFDDQFSVERPDGSNFTLKIRSTKLEDSAMYFCASSQGELGGYTFGSGTRLTVV.

V gene TRBV2 combines with J gene TRBJ2-7, with 14 bases that match TRBD2. The V gene end was trimmed by 6 bases and the J gene end by 10 bases; junction bases not matched to a gene: 14. The CDR3 contains 16 residues. In germline, CDR1 is SNHLY, CDR2 FYNNEI. In DNA, the CDR3 is TGTGCCAGCAGCCAAGGACTAGCGGGAGGAGAGAGAACCCAGTACTTC. Translating gives CASSQGLAGGERTQYF.

The chain joins TRBV6-1 to TRBJ2-1; the match to TRBD2 covers 8 bases. Per the germline V gene, CDR1 is MNHNS and CDR2 is SASEGT. This CDR3 spans 11 amino acids. The CDR3 DNA follows: TGTACAACGGGACTAGAATATGAGCAGTTCTTC. Residues: CTTGLEYEQFF.